This T cell receptor (beta chain) appears in the sequencing data of a study of T-cell reconstitution after alpha-beta-depleted transplantation in children. Study-level results: Reportedly, alpha-beta T cells present about two months post-transplant originated from several hundred expanded clones of graft origin. The authors attributed T-cell counts and diversity one year after transplant mostly to newly produced T cells. Surviving thymic progenitors and recipient T cells were the source of high TCRbeta diversity at day 60 in some patients.

The TCRbeta library incorporated unique molecular identifiers. Each CDR3 protein gets one entry after TCRdb re-called the PCR reads with MiXCR. The repertoire has just under 250,000 distinct CDR3 sequences, about 25% of them found once; the top ten carry 2.6%. This clonotype was picked up a small number of times. Its matching antigen is unknown. Germline-derived CDR1 and CDR2 are SGHRS and YFSETQ. The V and J ends lost 1 base and 2 bases respectively, with 7 bases between them. The CDR3 length is 14 residues. The genes are TRBV5-1 and TRBJ2-1, with a weak D call TRBD2 (5 bases). The TCR comes from a girl aged 2 to 10 with Fanconi anemia, due to receive a stem cell transplant. The material sequenced was PBMCs, taken before TCRalphabeta/CD19-depleted stem cell transplant. The CDR3 DNA sequence: TGCGCCAGCAGCTTGTGGGAGCCCTACAATGAGCAGTTCTTC. This codes for CASSLWEPYNEQFF. Using reference TRBV5-1 and TRBJ2-1 for the parts outside the CDR3, the full variable domain is KAGVTQTPRYLIKTRGQQVTLSCSPISGHRSVSWYQQTPGQGLQFLFEYFSETQRNKGNFPGRFSGRQFSNSRSEMNVSTLELGDSALYLCASSLWEPYNEQFFGPGTRLTVL.